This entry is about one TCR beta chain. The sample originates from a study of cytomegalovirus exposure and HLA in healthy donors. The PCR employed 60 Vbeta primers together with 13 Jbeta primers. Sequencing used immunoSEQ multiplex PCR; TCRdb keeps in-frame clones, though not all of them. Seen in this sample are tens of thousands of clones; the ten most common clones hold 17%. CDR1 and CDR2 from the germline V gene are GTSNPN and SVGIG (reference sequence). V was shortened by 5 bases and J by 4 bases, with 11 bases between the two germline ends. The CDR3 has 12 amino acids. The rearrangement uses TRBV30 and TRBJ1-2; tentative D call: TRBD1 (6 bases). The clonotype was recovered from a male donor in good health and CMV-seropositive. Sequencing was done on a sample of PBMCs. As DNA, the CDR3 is TGTGCCTGGGGTCGGACAGCCTATGGCTACACCTTC. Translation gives CAWGRTAYGYTF.